The 31 T cell receptor beta chains presented below share a single source sample, sequenced in a study of blood T cell repertoires in COVID-19. Sequencing used immunoSEQ multiplex PCR; TCRdb keeps in-frame clones, though not all of them. Found here are 170,000 or so clones, around nine tenths of them singletons; the top ten hold 2.7%. The sample was peripheral blood. These receptors were collected from a man in his forties with active or convalescent COVID-19.

V and J are TRBV7-8 and TRBJ1-1, with D tentatively TRBD1 (6 bases). The CDR3 is 15 residues long. Germline CDR1 SGHVS, CDR2 FQNEAQ. The V and J ends lost 5 bases and 1 base respectively, with 14 bases between them. CDR3 in DNA: TGTGCCAGCAGCCCAACACAGGGACGGAACACTGAAGCTTTCTTT. Its protein is CASSPTQGRNTEAFF.

The CDR3 spells CASSPSTTNEKLFF. The DNA for the CDR3 is TGTGCCAGCAGCCCGTCTACAACTAATGAAAAACTGTTTTTT. The chain has TRBV6-5 and TRBJ1-4; D not resolved. V was cut by 6 bases and J by 0 bases, with 8 bases left in between. This CDR3 has 14 amino acids. Germline assignment: CDR1 MNHEY and CDR2 SVGAGI.

This chain joins TRBV5-6 and TRBJ2-7, with a possible D match to TRBD1 (6 bases). Trimming took 7 bases from V and 3 from J, leaving 11 bases between them. Germline CDR1 SGHDT, CDR2 YYEEEE. This CDR3 has 12 amino acids. The CDR3 loop is CASSGQFYEQYF. Here the CDR3 DNA reads TGTGCCAGCTCCGGACAGTTCTACGAGCAGTACTTC.

The count of this clone is one. This sequence joins TRBV5-1 and TRBJ1-6; perhaps TRBD1 as D (5 bases). Germline V gives CDR1 SGHRS, CDR2 YFSETQ. Trimming shortened V by 2 bases and J by 9 bases, and 18 bases separated the two germline ends. The CDR3 spans 16 residues. The CDR3 spells CASSLGAGIRGSPLHF. For the CDR3, the DNA is TGCGCCAGCAGCTTAGGGGCTGGCATTCGTGGTTCACCCCTCCACTTT.

CDR3 in DNA: TGTGCCAGCAGCTTAGATAGGACAGGTCTTCAACAGTTCTTC. Its protein product is CASSLDRTGLQQFF. This chain links TRBV11-3 with TRBJ2-1; 7 bases agree with TRBD1. With 0 bases clipped from V and 13 bases from J, the junction kept 9 bases outside the gene matches. The CDR3 sequence is 14 residues long. CDR1 SGHNT and CDR2 YENEEA come from the germline V gene.

The chain links TRBV24-1 to TRBJ1-4; no clear D. This CDR3 is 15 amino acids long. Between the trimmed V and J ends, which lost 4 bases and 0 bases, there was a span of 8 bases. Germline V CDR1 and CDR2: KGHDR, SFDVKD. Written as DNA, the CDR3 is TGTGCCACCAGTGACAACAGTGCAACTAATGAAAAACTGTTTTTT. Its protein is CATSDNSATNEKLFF.

This chain links TRBV6-6 with TRBJ1-5, with D possibly being TRBD1 (5 bases). Trimming took off 6 bases at V and 2 bases at J, with 14 bases between the two ends. In germline, CDR1 is MNHNY, CDR2 SVGAGI (reference sequence). The CDR3 is made up of 15 amino acids. The CDR3 DNA sequence: TGTGCCAGCAGGGAGCAGGGTGGGGGCAATCAGCCCCAGCATTTT. This sequence encodes CASREQGGGNQPQHF.

CDR3 region: CASSPQTGTYGYTF. The CDR3 coding sequence is TGTGCCAGCAGTCCACAGACAGGCACCTATGGCTACACCTTC. The chain is built from TRBV28 and TRBJ1-2; a possible D gene is TRBD1 (6 bases). The V gene's germline CDR1 is MDHEN and CDR2 SYDVKM. Trimming removed 5 bases from V and 4 bases from J, with 14 bases in between. This CDR3 has 14 amino acids.

The V and J genes are TRBV11-2 and TRBJ2-7, with TRBD1 matching over 11 bases. The CDR3 length is 12 residues. Germline lookup yields CDR1 SGHAT and CDR2 FQNNGV. V gave up 8 bases and J gave up 5 bases; unmatched junction bases: 2. DNA for the CDR3: TGTGCCAGCGGACAGGGGGCTAACGAGCAGTACTTC. Translating it yields CASGQGANEQYF.

The chain uses TRBV20-1 and TRBJ2-1, with D possibly matching TRBD2 (7 bases). Germline V gives CDR1 DFQATT, CDR2 SNEGSKA (reference sequence). V was shortened by 3 bases and J by 7 bases, with 19 bases between the two germline ends. The CDR3 sequence is 15 residues long. In DNA form, the CDR3 reads TGCAGTGCTAGTCCCCAGCGGGGACAACATAATGAGCAGTTCTTC. Protein sequence: CSASPQRGQHNEQFF.

The count of this clone is one. The chain uses TRBV18 and TRBJ2-3, with unresolved D. V was trimmed by 1 base and J by 3 bases, leaving 8 bases between them. This CDR3 comprises 14 residues. Germline lookup yields CDR1 KGHSH and CDR2 LQKENI. CDR3 protein: CASSPQLRTDTQYF. CDR3 coding DNA: TGTGCCAGCTCACCACAGTTGCGTACAGATACGCAGTATTTT.

The chain carries TRBV20-1 and TRBJ1-3; maybe TRBD1 (5 bases). CDR3 length: 11 amino acids. V dropped 7 bases and J dropped 3 bases, with 7 bases sitting between them. Germline V gene data show CDR1 as DFQATT and CDR2 as SNEGSKA (reference sequence). The CDR3 DNA follows: TGCAGTGTACAGGTTGGAAACACCATATATTTT. Translated, it gives CSVQVGNTIYF.

The CDR3 region has the DNA TGTGCCAGCAGCTTAAGCAGGGAAGAGACCCAGTACTTC. As protein: CASSLSREETQYF. The chain is built from TRBV7-3 and TRBJ2-5; a possible D gene is TRBD1 (5 bases). CDR3 length: 13 amino acids. In germline, CDR1 is SGHTA, CDR2 FQGTGA. V shed 1 base and J shed 3 bases, with 6 bases lying between them.

The chain joins TRBV7-2 to TRBJ2-2, with D perhaps TRBD1 (5 bases). The CDR3 totals 15 residues. Trimming pared 4 bases from V and 6 bases from J, leaving 15 bases between. Germline CDR1 is SGHTA and CDR2 is FQGNSA. CDR3 loop: CASSSPLGRAGELFF. The CDR3 region has the DNA TGTGCCAGCAGCTCCCCTCTCGGCAGGGCCGGGGAGCTGTTTTTT.

The V call is TRBV7-9, the J call TRBJ2-7, with a possible D match to TRBD2 (6 bases). The CDR3 contains 13 residues. Germline CDR1 is SEHNR and CDR2 is FQNEAQ (reference sequence). Trimming pared 5 bases from V and 3 bases from J, leaving 11 bases between. CDR3 protein: CASSPMGGYEQYF. The CDR3 nucleotides read TGTGCCAGCAGCCCAATGGGGGGCTACGAGCAGTACTTC.

CDR3 amino acids: CASSEWALTNYEQYF. The CDR3 DNA follows: TGTGCCAGCAGTGAATGGGCCTTGACCAACTACGAGCAGTACTTC. The chain is built from TRBV6-1 and TRBJ2-7; no clear D. CDR1 and CDR2 (germline): MNHNS, SASEGT. Trimming left V 2 bases short and J 3 bases short, with 14 bases between. This CDR3 comprises 15 residues.

The rearrangement links TRBV3-1 (or the pseudogene TRBV3-2) to TRBJ2-7, with D tentatively TRBD2 (6 bases). V shed 4 bases and J shed 12 bases, with 19 bases lying between them. This CDR3 has 13 residues. Germline V CDR1 and CDR2: LGHDT, YNNKEL (reference sequence). This chain's CDR3 is CASSRTGEALPYF. The CDR3 DNA reads as TGTGCCAGCAGCCGAACCGGGGAGGCATTACCGTACTTC.

This chain uses TRBV4-3 with TRBJ1-1, with a tentative D call TRBD1 (6 bases). This CDR3 is 14 amino acids long. V was trimmed by 4 bases and J by 2 bases, leaving 11 bases between them. Germline CDR1 and CDR2: LGHNA and YSLEER. Written as DNA, the CDR3 is TGCGCCAGCAGCCCCGCACAGGGTAACACTGAAGCTTTCTTT. This gives the protein CASSPAQGNTEAFF.

The J gene is TRBJ2-2, the V gene TRBV30; possibly TRBD2 for D (6 bases). From germline, CDR1 is GTSNPN and CDR2 SVGIG (reference sequence). Between the trimmed V and J ends, which lost 3 bases and 0 bases, there was a span of 20 bases. The CDR3 runs 18 residues. CDR3 in DNA: TGTGCCTGGAGGTTGTTCGTGCGGGGTATGGCGAACACCGGGGAGCTGTTTTTT. Translation gives CAWRLFVRGMANTGELFF.

This chain connects TRBV7-3 to TRBJ2-3; D perhaps matches TRBD2 (6 bases). Trimming removed 0 bases from V and 5 bases from J, with 15 bases in between. This CDR3 is built from 16 residues. CDR1 and CDR2 (germline): SGHTA, FQGTGA. The CDR3 loop is CASSLTQASRGDTQYF. The CDR3, as DNA: TGTGCCAGCAGCTTAACACAGGCCTCGCGGGGAGATACGCAGTATTTT.

The J gene is TRBJ2-3, the V gene TRBV5-4, with D possibly being TRBD1 (6 bases). The CDR3 is 18 residues long. The V end was cut by 0 bases, the J end by 4 bases, with 21 bases between. The V gene's germline CDR1 is SGHNT and CDR2 YYREEE (reference sequence). The CDR3 DNA is TGTGCCAGCAGCTTGGTTGAGGGGGAGAGGCGACGGGCAGATACGCAGTATTTT. Amino acid sequence: CASSLVEGERRRADTQYF.

V usage is TRBV28 and J usage is TRBJ1-2, with a tentative D call TRBD1 (6 bases). Per the germline V gene, CDR1 is MDHEN and CDR2 is SYDVKM. Trimming stripped 6 bases from V and 4 bases from J, with 12 bases between. CDR3 length: 13 residues. CDR3 nucleotides: TGTGCCAGCAGAAAGACAGGAGGCTATGGCTACACCTTC. This sequence encodes CASRKTGGYGYTF.

This chain uses TRBV11-2 with TRBJ1-3; 7 bases line up with TRBD1. The CDR3 consists of 16 residues. The junction had 10 bases not matched to a gene; V was cut back by 5 bases and J by 3 bases. Germline CDR1 is SGHAT and CDR2 is FQNNGV. The CDR3 DNA is TGTGCCAGCAGCCTACCCGACAGGGCTGGTGGAAACACCATATATTTT. Amino acid sequence: CASSLPDRAGGNTIYF. Full variable domain (remainder filled in from reference TRBV11-2 and TRBJ1-3): EAGVAQSPRYKIIEKRQSVAFWCNPISGHATLYWYQQILGQGPKLLIQFQNNGVVDDSQLPKDRFSAERLKGVDSTLKIQPAKLEDSAVYLCASSLPDRAGGNTIYFGEGSWLTVV.

Here the CDR3 DNA reads TGTGCCAGCAGTGATGACAGGGCATCCTACGAGCAGTACTTC. Amino acids: CASSDDRASYEQYF. The chain employs TRBV2 and TRBJ2-7; 7 bases align to TRBD1. Trimming at V came to 3 bases and at J to 1 base, leaving 3 bases not matched to a gene. Germline V gene lookup returns CDR1 SNHLY and CDR2 FYNNEI. This CDR3 is built from 14 residues.

The chain combines TRBV24-1 with TRBJ1-5; D may be TRBD1 (5 bases). The CDR3 is made up of 13 amino acids. V was pared by 9 bases and J by 0 bases, with 8 bases between. Germline-derived CDR1 and CDR2 are KGHDR and SFDVKD. CDR3 coding DNA: TGTGCCACCGGAGGGGATAGCAATCAGCCCCAGCATTTT. Residues: CATGGDSNQPQHF.

The chain combines TRBV27 with TRBJ1-2, with D tentatively TRBD1 (5 bases). V lost 5 bases to trimming and J lost 2 bases, with 15 bases between them. Germline lookup yields CDR1 MNHEY and CDR2 SMNVEV (reference sequence). This CDR3 contains 15 residues. The CDR3 is CASSPKLGPNYGYTF. CDR3 coding DNA: TGTGCCAGCAGTCCTAAACTGGGGCCGAACTATGGCTACACCTTC.

The V gene is TRBV7-2, the J gene TRBJ1-2, with D perhaps matching TRBD1 (5 bases). CDR3 size: 14 residues. CDR1 is SGHTA, CDR2 FQGNSA, per germline. The ends were cut back, 3 bases at V and 7 bases at J, with 15 bases in the middle. This CDR3 reads CASSFDSLWSGYTF. The CDR3 nucleotides read TGTGCCAGCAGCTTCGACAGCCTCTGGAGTGGCTACACCTTC. The complete variable domain, with remaining parts taken from reference TRBV7-2 and TRBJ1-2, reads GAGVSQSPSNKVTEKGKDVELRCDPISGHTALYWYRQSLGQGLEFLIYFQGNSAPDKSGLPSDRFSAERTGGSVSTLTIQRTQQEDSAVYLCASSFDSLWSGYTFGSGTRLTVV.

The chain couples TRBV4-2 to TRBJ1-1; D gene uncertain. The length of the CDR3 is 16 residues. From germline, CDR1 is LGHNA and CDR2 YNFKEQ. The V end was cut by 0 bases, the J end by 2 bases, with 13 bases between. The CDR3: CASSQDAAGSNTEAFF. CDR3 nucleotides: TGTGCCAGCAGCCAAGACGCGGCCGGATCCAACACTGAAGCTTTCTTT.

The genes are TRBV4-2 and TRBJ2-2, with TRBD2 as a possible D gene (6 bases). Deletions cut 0 bases from V and 4 bases from J, with 12 bases between. The germline V gene encodes CDR1 LGHNA and CDR2 YNFKEQ. The CDR3 runs to 16 residues. For the CDR3, the DNA is TGTGCCAGCAGCCAAGATCGCGGGGTCGTCACCGGGGAGCTGTTTTTT. Its translation is CASSQDRGVVTGELFF.

V usage is TRBV7-2 and J usage is TRBJ2-2; D unclear. CDR1 is SGHTA and CDR2 is FQGNSA in the germline V gene. V gave up 3 bases and J gave up 6 bases, with 8 bases separating them. The CDR3 has 13 amino acids. This CDR3 is CASSFSEAGELFF. DNA for the CDR3: TGTGCCAGCAGCTTTTCCGAGGCCGGGGAGCTGTTTTTT.

The V gene is TRBV12-3 or TRBV12-4, the J gene TRBJ1-2; D perhaps matches TRBD1 (5 bases). This CDR3 comprises 13 residues. V lost 3 bases to trimming and J lost 1 base, with 6 bases between them. The DNA for the CDR3 is TGTGCCAGCAGTTTTCAGGGTAACTATGGCTACACCTTC. This translates into CASSFQGNYGYTF.